This TCR beta chain originates from a study of blood T cell repertoires in COVID-19. Study context: Italy, Spain and the United States were the sources of the convalescent and acute COVID-19 samples. T cells, B-cell-depleted T cells, or PBMCs provided the cDNA or gDNA that served as material.

Per the authors' pipeline: Researchers report that nucleated cell counts were estimated from reference gene primer amplification. TCRdb's copy holds only in-frame clones and misses some; the assay was immunoSEQ multiplex PCR. The V and J calls and clone size come from that table; D and trimming were worked out from the DNA. Here the sample spans 260,000 or so clones, roughly 88% being singletons. The sequence was obtained from a man aged 18-30 years with active or convalescent COVID-19. The sample taken for sequencing was peripheral blood.

The CDR3 here is CASSPPPGTLGEKLFF. The CDR3 DNA follows: TGTGCCAGCAGTCCACCGCCCGGGACTTTAGGTGAAAAACTGTTTTTT. The chain joins TRBV27 to TRBJ1-4; maybe TRBD1 (5 bases). V dropped 5 bases and J dropped 7 bases, with 20 bases sitting between them. The CDR3 covers 16 residues. CDR1 is MNHEY, CDR2 SMNVEV, per germline (reference sequence). Combining the CDR3 with reference TRBV27 and TRBJ1-4 gives the whole variable domain EAQVTQNPRYLITVTGKKLTVTCSQNMNHEYMSWYRQDPGLGLRQIYYSMNVEVTDKGDVPEGYKVSRKEKRNFPLILESPSPNQTSLYFCASSPPPGTLGEKLFFGSGTQLSVL.